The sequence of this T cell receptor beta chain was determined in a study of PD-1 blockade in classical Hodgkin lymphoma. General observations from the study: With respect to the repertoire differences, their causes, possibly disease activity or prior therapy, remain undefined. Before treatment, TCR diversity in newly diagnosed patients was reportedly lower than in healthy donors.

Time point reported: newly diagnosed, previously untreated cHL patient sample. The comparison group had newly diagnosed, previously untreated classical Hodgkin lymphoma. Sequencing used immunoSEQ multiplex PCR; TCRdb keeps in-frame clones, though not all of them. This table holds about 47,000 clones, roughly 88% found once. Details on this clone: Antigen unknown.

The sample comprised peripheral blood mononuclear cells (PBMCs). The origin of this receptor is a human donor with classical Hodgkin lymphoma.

CDR3 sequence reads: CASSQKTGSNQPQHF. The CDR3, as DNA: TGTGCCAGCAGCCAAAAAACAGGATCGAATCAGCCCCAGCATTTT. The V gene is TRBV5-5, the J gene TRBJ1-5; TRBD1 might be the D (5 bases). With 4 bases removed from V and 4 bases from J, the gap between germline ends came to 15 bases. Per the germline V gene, CDR1 is SGHKS and CDR2 is YYEKEE (reference sequence). The CDR3 length is 15 residues.